The T cell receptor (beta chain) described here comes from a study of OX40 agonist ivuxolimab in advanced cancers. Turning to the study itself: The patients' treatment was ivuxolimab, an agonistic anti-OX40 (CD134) antibody. Study results and limitations: Among T cells, CD8+ cells averaged more expanded clones than CD4+ cells.

Turning to this clone: Its antigen remains unidentified.

The ends were cut back, 2 bases at V and 3 bases at J, with 13 bases in the middle. Germline CDR1 and CDR2: LNHDA and SQIVND (reference sequence). CDR3 length equals 15 residues. This table comes from immunoSEQ multiplex PCR, and its TCRdb copy is limited to in-frame clones, with some not included. The sample holds tens of thousands of clones, roughly 83% seen once. The TCR was taken from an adult with an advanced solid tumor such as melanoma, head and neck, liver or kidney cancer. The input for sequencing was CD4+ or CD8+ T cells sorted from blood, taken in a trial of the OX40 agonist ivuxolimab. The chain combines TRBV19 with TRBJ1-1; D unresolved. CDR3 region: CASSIFRDGDTEAFF. The CDR3 DNA sequence: TGTGCCAGTAGTATATTTCGGGATGGGGACACTGAAGCTTTCTTT.